This T cell receptor beta chain stems from a study of post-analysis software for immune sequencing data. Study results and limitations: Several TRBV segments (TRBV5-6, TRBV5-1 and TRBV20-1 among them) occurred more frequently in patients than in controls. F measure grouped same-batch samples tightly together. Patients with multiple sclerosis recorded significantly lower normalized Chao1 diversity than controls, the study found.

Libraries were made from TCR beta cDNA, and they carried unique molecular identifiers. The source material, about 0.9 to 11 million T cells, gave rise to about 460,000 cDNA molecules. TCRdb reprocessed the PCR reads via MiXCR and lists one record per CDR3 protein. The data contain around 710,000 distinct CDR3 sequences, more than 45% of them singletons. Details on this clonotype: The antigen is not known.

The length of the CDR3 is 16 residues. V shed 1 base and J shed 3 bases, with 19 bases lying between them. Per germline, CDR1 DFQATT and CDR2 SNEGSKA (reference sequence). This chain joins TRBV20-1 and TRBJ2-7; no clear D gene. The sequencing input was blood. This TCR was sampled from a girl under 18 with multiple sclerosis. In DNA form, the CDR3 reads TGCAGTGCTAGAGGGCTGCTAGACTCTAACTACTACGAGCAGTACTTC. Amino acid sequence: CSARGLLDSNYYEQYF.